The rows below give T cell receptor beta chains drawn from one sample of a study of T cells of healthy individuals. MiXCR, run by TCRdb on the 5' RACE reads, gives a single entry per CDR3 protein. This sample yields 60,000 to 75,000 distinct CDR3 sequences, of which about 16% are seen a single time; around 5% belongs to the top ten. These receptors were taken from a human donor in good health. Both conserved end residues are part of each CDR3. A D gene is named only where the DNA matches it firmly. Expanded clones are given a class, and other clones once, few, many or no size at all.

J gene | clone size | CDR3 length | V gene | D gene | CDR3 protein | CDR3 DNA
TRBJ2-5 | few | 14 | TRBV7-7 | . | CASSLYPGEETQYF | TGTGCCAGCAGCTTATACCCCGGGGAGGAGACCCAGTACTTC
TRBJ1-5 | many | 16 | TRBV20-1 | TRBD1 | CSADPSGQVGNQPQHF | TGCAGTGCTGACCCCTCGGGACAGGTCGGAAATCAGCCCCAGCATTTT
TRBJ1-4 | . | 14 | TRBV28 | . | CASSQGGSLGKLFF | TGTGCCAGCAGCCAGGGCGGGAGCCTTGGAAAACTGTTTTTT
TRBJ1-6 | . | 16 | TRBV30 | TRBD1 | CAWRGRGERPNSPLHF | TGTGCCTGGAGAGGCAGGGGGGAGAGGCCCAATTCACCCCTCCACTTT
TRBJ1-1 | . | 13 | TRBV12-5 | . | CASGLVTNTEAFF | TGTGCTAGTGGTTTGGTGACGAACACTGAAGCTTTCTTT
TRBJ2-3 | . | 15 | TRBV7-2 | . | CASSLGGYSTDTQYF | TGTGCCAGCAGCTTAGGGGGATATAGCACAGATACGCAGTATTTT
TRBJ2-3 | many | 15 | TRBV15 | TRBD2 | CATTSKRGGTDTQYF | TGTGCCACCACTTCGAAGCGGGGGGGGACAGATACGCAGTATTTT
TRBJ1-2 | many | 13 | TRBV24-1 | TRBD1 | CATQHRGDYGYTF | TGTGCCACCCAGCACAGGGGGGACTATGGCTACACCTTC
TRBJ2-7 | . | 13 | TRBV4-1 | . | CASSQDSSYEQYF | TGCGCCAGCAGCCAAGATTCCAGCTACGAGCAGTACTTC
TRBJ2-2 | few | 17 | TRBV24-1 | TRBD1 | CATSRSGTGEGYGELFF | TGTGCCACCTCGCGCTCCGGGACAGGGGAAGGGTACGGGGAGCTGTTTTTT
TRBJ2-3 | . | 13 | TRBV28 | . | CASLDISADTQYF | TGTGCCAGCCTTGATATTAGCGCAGATACGCAGTATTTT
TRBJ2-7 | few | 12 | TRBV7-2 | . | CASSLALHEQYF | TGTGCCAGCAGCTTAGCGCTACACGAGCAGTACTTC
TRBJ2-2 | . | 17 | TRBV20-1 | . | CSARSEGTTPRTGELFF | TGCAGTGCTAGATCGGAGGGAACCACTCCTCGTACCGGGGAGCTGTTTTTT
TRBJ2-3 | few | 15 | TRBV5-1 | TRBD2 | CASSLAPGGPDTQYF | TGCGCCAGCAGCTTGGCACCGGGGGGTCCAGATACGCAGTATTTT
TRBJ2-3 | many | 14 | TRBV2 | . | CASDRQPETDTQYF | TGTGCCAGCGACAGACAACCAGAGACAGATACGCAGTATTTT
TRBJ2-7 | few | 15 | TRBV20-1 | TRBD1 | CSARLRTGSSYEQYF | TGCAGTGCCAGACTAAGGACAGGGAGCTCCTACGAGCAGTACTTC
TRBJ1-1 | . | 14 | TRBV30 | . | CAWSEDGQNTEAFF | TGTGCCTGGAGTGAAGACGGTCAGAACACTGAAGCTTTCTTT
TRBJ1-5 | . | 15 | TRBV6-5 | . | CASRRDRYSNQPQHF | TGTGCCAGCAGGCGGGACCGCTATAGCAATCAGCCCCAGCATTTT
TRBJ1-5 | . | 14 | TRBV4-1 | . | CASSQSWGDQPQHF | TGCGCCAGCAGCCAATCGTGGGGAGATCAGCCCCAGCATTTT
TRBJ1-5 | many | 13 | TRBV20-1 | . | CSARSGDNQPQHF | TGCAGTGCTAGGTCAGGAGACAATCAGCCCCAGCATTTT
TRBJ1-2 | many | 15 | TRBV10-2 | . | CASSDLQGGREGYTF | TGCGCCAGCAGTGACCTACAGGGAGGTCGGGAGGGCTACACCTTC
TRBJ2-1 | . | 12 | TRBV4-1 | . | CASSQEWAEQFF | TGCGCCAGCAGCCAAGAGTGGGCTGAGCAGTTCTTC
TRBJ1-6 | many | 13 | TRBV7-3 | . | CASSLTGVSPLHF | TGTGCCAGCAGCTTAACAGGGGTTTCACCCCTCCACTTT
TRBJ1-6 | few | 15 | TRBV27 | TRBD1 | CASSPDRAYNSPLHF | TGTGCCAGCAGTCCCGACAGGGCCTATAATTCACCCCTCCACTTT
TRBJ1-4 | many | 13 | TRBV10-3 | . | CAISEDTNEKLFF | TGTGCCATCAGTGAGGACACGAATGAAAAACTGTTTTTT
TRBJ1-2 | . | 13 | TRBV19 | . | CASTDAVFYGYTF | TGTGCCAGTACCGACGCCGTCTTCTATGGCTACACCTTC
TRBJ1-1 | few | 13 | TRBV7-2 | . | CASSQGGTHEAFF | TGTGCCAGCAGCCAGGGCGGGACCCATGAAGCTTTCTTT
TRBJ1-1 | many | 15 | TRBV7-2 | TRBD1 | CASSSRTGSVTEAFF | TGTGCCAGCAGCTCTAGGACAGGGTCCGTCACTGAAGCTTTCTTT
TRBJ2-3 | many | 12 | TRBV7-9 | . | CASSESTDTQYF | TGTGCCAGCAGTGAAAGCACAGATACGCAGTATTTT
TRBJ1-5 | . | 13 | TRBV6-5 | . | CASRDRANQPQHF | TGTGCCAGCAGGGACAGAGCCAATCAGCCCCAGCATTTT
TRBJ2-1 | few | 16 | TRBV20-1 | TRBD2 | CSARDGSGRAYNEQFF | TGCAGTGCTAGAGATGGGAGCGGGAGGGCCTACAATGAGCAGTTCTTC
TRBJ1-6 | . | 13 | TRBV6-5 | . | CASSIRRYTPLHF | TGTGCCAGCAGTATCCGAAGGTACACACCCCTCCACTTT
TRBJ1-1 | . | 12 | TRBV6-6 | . | CASSYMNTEAFF | TGTGCCAGCAGCTACATGAACACTGAAGCTTTCTTT
TRBJ2-3 | many | 15 | TRBV3-1 | . | CASSQDGVGTDTQYF | TGTGCCAGCAGCCAAGATGGAGTGGGAACAGATACGCAGTATTTT
TRBJ2-1 | few | 15 | TRBV7-2 | TRBD1 | CASSLRRAGGNEQFF | TGTGCCAGCAGCTTACGGCGGGCAGGGGGAAATGAGCAGTTCTTC
TRBJ2-3 | . | 14 | TRBV10-3 | . | CAISLPGGTDTQYF | TGTGCCATCAGCCTCCCGGGGGGCACAGATACGCAGTATTTT
TRBJ1-1 | many | 12 | TRBV20-1 | . | CSVEMGGTEAFF | TGCAGTGTTGAGATGGGGGGCACTGAAGCTTTCTTT
TRBJ1-1 | . | 17 | TRBV2 | . | CASSEGSRRALYTEAFF | TGTGCCAGCAGTGAAGGGTCGCGGAGGGCCCTATACACTGAAGCTTTCTTT
TRBJ2-1 | few | 16 | TRBV28 | TRBD1 | CASLRAGTGPYNEQFF | TGTGCCAGCCTAAGGGCAGGGACAGGGCCGTACAATGAGCAGTTCTTC
TRBJ2-7 | . | 14 | TRBV20-1 | TRBD1 | CSASTGTGNYEQYF | TGCAGTGCTTCAACCGGGACAGGGAACTACGAGCAGTACTTC
TRBJ2-2 | few | 14 | TRBV7-7 | . | CASSLYEGLGELFF | TGTGCCAGCAGCTTATACGAGGGGCTCGGGGAGCTGTTTTTT
TRBJ2-1 | . | 14 | TRBV29-1 | . | CSVEVRGAKDEQFF | TGCAGCGTTGAGGTTAGGGGGGCGAAGGATGAGCAGTTCTTC
TRBJ1-6 | . | 14 | TRBV2 | TRBD1 | CARGTGQNNSPLHF | TGTGCCAGGGGGACAGGCCAAAATAATTCACCCCTCCACTTT
TRBJ2-1 | few | 15 | TRBV7-3 | TRBD2 | CASSLTGLAGVEQFF | TGTGCCAGCAGCTTAACTGGGCTAGCGGGAGTAGAGCAGTTCTTC
TRBJ1-1 | many | 14 | TRBV29-1 | . | CSVSEGRVYTEAFF | TGCAGCGTTTCGGAGGGCAGGGTTTACACTGAAGCTTTCTTT
TRBJ2-5 | few | 18 | TRBV6-5 | TRBD2 | CASSSGLAGGPGQETQYF | TGTGCCAGCAGTTCGGGACTAGCGGGAGGGCCGGGGCAAGAGACCCAGTACTTC
TRBJ2-5 | many | 18 | TRBV7-9 | TRBD2 | CASSFNTASGLREETQYF | TGTGCCAGCAGCTTTAACACCGCTAGCGGGCTGAGGGAAGAGACCCAGTACTTC
TRBJ2-1 | few | 14 | TRBV4-1 | . | CASSQDPDGDEQFF | TGCGCCAGCAGCCAAGATCCCGACGGCGATGAGCAGTTCTTC
TRBJ2-3 | . | 17 | TRBV28 | TRBD2 | CASSRKPGLAGGDTQYF | TGTGCCAGCAGTCGGAAGCCGGGACTAGCGGGGGGTGATACGCAGTATTTT
TRBJ2-3 | many | 12 | TRBV12-3/TRBV12-4 | . | CASSLRGDTQYF | TGTGCCAGCAGTTTAAGAGGAGATACGCAGTATTTT
TRBJ2-3 | . | 15 | TRBV7-9 | TRBD1 | CASSLDGTGLNTQYF | TGTGCCAGCAGCTTAGATGGGACAGGGTTAAATACGCAGTATTTT
TRBJ1-1 | few | 15 | TRBV9 | . | CASSVVETANTEAFF | TGTGCCAGCAGCGTAGTCGAGACAGCCAACACTGAAGCTTTCTTT
TRBJ2-5 | many | 13 | TRBV30 | . | CAWSVMEIGLQYF | TGTGCCTGGAGTGTAATGGAAATAGGACTGCAGTACTTC
TRBJ2-7 | few | 13 | TRBV12-3/TRBV12-4 | . | CASSFRQSFGQYF | TGTGCCAGCAGTTTTAGACAGTCTTTCGGGCAGTACTTC
TRBJ2-1 | . | 11 | TRBV12-3/TRBV12-4 | . | CASTGNNEQFF | TGTGCCAGCACGGGGAACAATGAGCAGTTCTTC
TRBJ1-6 | few | 15 | TRBV12-3/TRBV12-4 | . | CASTRLDANNSPLHF | TGTGCCAGCACCCGCCTTGACGCGAATAATTCACCCCTCCACTTT
TRBJ2-7 | . | 15 | TRBV7-9 | TRBD1 | CASRSPTGGGYEQYF | TGTGCCAGCCGCAGCCCTACAGGGGGCGGGTACGAGCAGTACTTC
TRBJ2-5 | few | 16 | TRBV12-5 | TRBD2 | CASGLVGEPGGETQYF | TGTGCTAGTGGTTTGGTGGGGGAGCCCGGGGGGGAGACCCAGTACTTC
TRBJ2-5 | many | 16 | TRBV20-1 | TRBD2 | CSATSEREWYQETQYF | TGCAGTGCTACCTCGGAGCGGGAGTGGTACCAAGAGACCCAGTACTTC